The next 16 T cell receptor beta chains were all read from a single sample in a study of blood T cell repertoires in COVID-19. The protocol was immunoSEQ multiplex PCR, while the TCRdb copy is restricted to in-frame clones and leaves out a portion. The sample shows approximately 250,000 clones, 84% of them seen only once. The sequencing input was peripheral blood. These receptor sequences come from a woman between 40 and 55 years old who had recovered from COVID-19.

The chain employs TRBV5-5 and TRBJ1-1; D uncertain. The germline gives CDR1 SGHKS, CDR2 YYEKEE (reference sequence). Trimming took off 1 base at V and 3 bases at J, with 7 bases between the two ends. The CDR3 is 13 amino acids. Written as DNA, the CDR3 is TGTGCCAGCAGCTTGACAGAATACACTGAAGCTTTCTTT. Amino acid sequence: CASSLTEYTEAFF.

CDR3 amino acids: CASSPSGRRGIPLNEQYF. The CDR3 region has the DNA TGTGCCAGCAGCCCTAGCGGTAGGCGGGGGATCCCCTTGAACGAGCAGTACTTC. The genes are TRBV7-2 and TRBJ2-7, with 7 bases that match TRBD2. V lost 5 bases and J lost 5; bases outside the gene matches: 21. CDR3 length: 18 amino acids. CDR1 and CDR2 from the germline V gene are SGHTA and FQGNSA. The full variable domain, rest sourced from reference TRBV7-2 and TRBJ2-7, is GAGVSQSPSNKVTEKGKDVELRCDPISGHTALYWYRQSLGQGLEFLIYFQGNSAPDKSGLPSDRFSAERTGGSVSTLTIQRTQQEDSAVYLCASSPSGRRGIPLNEQYFGPGTRLTVT.

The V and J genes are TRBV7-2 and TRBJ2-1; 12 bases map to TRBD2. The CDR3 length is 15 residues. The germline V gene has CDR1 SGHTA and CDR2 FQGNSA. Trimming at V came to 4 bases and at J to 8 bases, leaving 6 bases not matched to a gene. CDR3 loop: CASSSSGGATHEQFF. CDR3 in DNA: TGTGCCAGCAGCTCTAGCGGGGGGGCCACCCATGAGCAGTTCTTC.

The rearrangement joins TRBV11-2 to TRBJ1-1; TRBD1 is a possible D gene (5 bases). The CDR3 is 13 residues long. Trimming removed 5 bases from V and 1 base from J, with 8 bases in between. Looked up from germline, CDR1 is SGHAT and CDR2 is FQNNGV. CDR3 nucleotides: TGTGCCAGCAGCGCCGACAGGAACACTGAAGCTTTCTTT. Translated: CASSADRNTEAFF.

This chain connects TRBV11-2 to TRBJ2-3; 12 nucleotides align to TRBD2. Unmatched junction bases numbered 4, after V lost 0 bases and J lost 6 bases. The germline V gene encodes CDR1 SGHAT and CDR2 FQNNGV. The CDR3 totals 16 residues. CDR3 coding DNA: TGTGCCAGCAGCTTAGATCCGGGACTAGCGGGTGATACGCAGTATTTT. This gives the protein CASSLDPGLAGDTQYF.

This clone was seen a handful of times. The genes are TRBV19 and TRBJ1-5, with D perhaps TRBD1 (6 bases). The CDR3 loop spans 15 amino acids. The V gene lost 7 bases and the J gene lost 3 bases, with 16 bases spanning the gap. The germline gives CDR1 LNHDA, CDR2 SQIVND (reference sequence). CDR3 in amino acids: CASNPQQGTNQPQHF. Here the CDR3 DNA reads TGTGCCAGTAATCCTCAACAGGGAACCAATCAGCCCCAGCATTTT.

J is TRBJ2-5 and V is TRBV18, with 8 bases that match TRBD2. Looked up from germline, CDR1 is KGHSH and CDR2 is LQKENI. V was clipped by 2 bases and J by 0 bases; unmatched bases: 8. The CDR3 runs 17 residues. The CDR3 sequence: CASSPEVIAGYQETQYF. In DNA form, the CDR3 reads TGTGCCAGCTCACCAGAGGTAATAGCGGGGTACCAAGAGACCCAGTACTTC.

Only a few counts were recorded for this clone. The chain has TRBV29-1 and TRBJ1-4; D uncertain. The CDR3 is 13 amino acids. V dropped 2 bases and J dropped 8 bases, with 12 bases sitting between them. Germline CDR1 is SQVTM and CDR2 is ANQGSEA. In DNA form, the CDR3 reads TGCAGCGTTGAAACGTCGGGAAACGAAAAACTGTTTTTT. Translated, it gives CSVETSGNEKLFF.

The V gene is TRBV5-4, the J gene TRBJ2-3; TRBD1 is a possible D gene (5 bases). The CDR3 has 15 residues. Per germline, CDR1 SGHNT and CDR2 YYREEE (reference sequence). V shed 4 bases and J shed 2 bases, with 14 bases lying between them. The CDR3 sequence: CASSPPQGSTDTQYF. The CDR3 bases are TGTGCCAGCAGCCCTCCCCAGGGCTCCACAGATACGCAGTATTTT.

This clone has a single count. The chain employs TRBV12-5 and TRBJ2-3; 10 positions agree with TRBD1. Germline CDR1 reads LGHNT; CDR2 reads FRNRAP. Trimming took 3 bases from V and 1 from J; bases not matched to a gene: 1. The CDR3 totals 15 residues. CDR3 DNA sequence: TGTGCTAGTGGTTTAGGGACAGGGGGCACAGATACGCAGTATTTT. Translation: CASGLGTGGTDTQYF.

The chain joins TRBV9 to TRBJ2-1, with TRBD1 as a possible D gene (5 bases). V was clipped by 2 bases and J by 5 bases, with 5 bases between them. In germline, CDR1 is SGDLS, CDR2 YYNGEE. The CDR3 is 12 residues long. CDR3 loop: CASSVTDNEQFF. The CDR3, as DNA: TGTGCCAGCAGCGTGACAGACAATGAGCAGTTCTTC.

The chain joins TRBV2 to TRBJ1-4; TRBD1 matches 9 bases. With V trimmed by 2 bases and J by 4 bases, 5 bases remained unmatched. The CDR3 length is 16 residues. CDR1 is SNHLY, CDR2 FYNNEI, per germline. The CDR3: CASSEMGTGNNEKLFF. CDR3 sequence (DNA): TGTGCCAGCAGTGAAATGGGGACAGGGAATAATGAAAAACTGTTTTTT.

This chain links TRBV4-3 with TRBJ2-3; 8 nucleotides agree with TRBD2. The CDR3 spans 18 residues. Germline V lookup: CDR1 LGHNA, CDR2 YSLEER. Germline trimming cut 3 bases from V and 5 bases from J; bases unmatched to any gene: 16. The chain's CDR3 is CASSQGNRGLVGGDTQYF. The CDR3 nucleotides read TGCGCCAGCAGCCAGGGGAACCGGGGACTAGTGGGGGGAGATACGCAGTATTTT.

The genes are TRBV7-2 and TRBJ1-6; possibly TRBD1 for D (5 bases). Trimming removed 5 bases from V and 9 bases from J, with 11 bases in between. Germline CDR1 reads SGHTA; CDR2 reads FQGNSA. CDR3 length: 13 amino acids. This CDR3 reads CASSGAQGSPLHF. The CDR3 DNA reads TGTGCCAGCAGCGGGGCGCAGGGTTCACCCCTCCACTTT.

This chain's CDR3 is CAISELGASGNTIYF. In nucleotides, the CDR3 is TGTGCCATCAGTGAGTTAGGGGCCTCTGGAAACACCATATATTTT. This chain uses TRBV10-3 with TRBJ1-3; possible D gene TRBD1, 5 bases. Germline V gives CDR1 ENHRY, CDR2 SYGVKD. Trimming removed 1 base from V and 0 bases from J, with 7 bases in between. This CDR3 has 15 amino acids.

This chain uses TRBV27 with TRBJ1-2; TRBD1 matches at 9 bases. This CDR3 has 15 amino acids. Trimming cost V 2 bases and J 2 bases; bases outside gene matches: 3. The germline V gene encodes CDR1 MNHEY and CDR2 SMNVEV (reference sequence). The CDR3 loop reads CASSLIGTGNYGYTF. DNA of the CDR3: TGTGCCAGCAGTTTAATAGGGACAGGGAACTATGGCTACACCTTC.